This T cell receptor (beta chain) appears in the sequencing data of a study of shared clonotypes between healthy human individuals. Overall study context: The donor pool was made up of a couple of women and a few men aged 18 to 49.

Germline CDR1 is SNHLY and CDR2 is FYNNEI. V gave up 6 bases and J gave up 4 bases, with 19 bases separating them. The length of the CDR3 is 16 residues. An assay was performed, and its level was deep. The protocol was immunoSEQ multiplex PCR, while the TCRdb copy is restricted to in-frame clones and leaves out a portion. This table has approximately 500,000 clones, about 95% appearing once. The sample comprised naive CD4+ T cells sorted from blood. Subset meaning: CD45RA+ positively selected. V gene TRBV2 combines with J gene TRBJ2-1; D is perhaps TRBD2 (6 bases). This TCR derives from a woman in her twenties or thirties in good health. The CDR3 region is CASSRWGEISYNEQFF. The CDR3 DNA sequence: TGTGCCAGCAGCAGGTGGGGGGAGATTAGTTACAATGAGCAGTTCTTC.